The clone carrying this TCR beta chain was found a few times. What it recognizes is unknown. The donors were part of the validation cohort, which consisted of more than 90 subjects and was separate from the first cohort of 666 subjects. These data are taken from a study of cytomegalovirus exposure and HLA in healthy donors. Study at large: The same platform used for the 650 to 850 first-cohort repertoires was also used for the roughly 130 validation repertoires, as a later analysis reported. Study-wide points: Across donors, most TCRs were seen rarely, yet some public ones were widespread. With high specificity and sensitivity, the classifier reportedly diagnosed cytomegalovirus status.

Trimming took 1 base from V and 6 from J; bases not matched to a gene: 5. Germline V lookup: CDR1 MNHNS, CDR2 SASEGT. This CDR3 is built from 15 residues. This table comes from immunoSEQ multiplex PCR, and its TCRdb copy is limited to in-frame clones, with some not included. Among 55,000 to 65,000 clones listed, around nine tenths were seen once. The chain recombines TRBV6-1 with TRBJ2-3; the match to TRBD2 covers 9 bases. This TCR was sampled from a man aged 18 to 30 in good health and CMV-seronegative. Input material: PBMCs. CDR3 sequence reads: CASSEDSGSGDTQYF. As DNA, the CDR3 is TGTGCCAGCAGTGAAGATAGCGGGAGTGGCGATACGCAGTATTTT.